The 8 T cell receptor beta chains in this list originate from one sample, sequenced in a study of early T cells in non-severe SARS-CoV-2 infection. MiXCR, run by TCRdb on the 5' RACE reads, gives a single entry per CDR3 protein. The profile covers fewer than 30,000 distinct CDR3 sequences, with 5% to 6.5% appearing a single time and 30% to 35% taken by the ten largest. The material was whole blood, obtained at baseline. The source of these receptors is an adult who was a healthcare worker with PCR-confirmed SARS-CoV-2 infection or an uninfected control (not recorded which).

This clonotype was seen repeatedly, ten times or more. V and J are TRBV6-1 and TRBJ2-3, with 10 positions matching TRBD2. Germline V gene data show CDR1 as MNHNS and CDR2 as SASEGT. With 6 bases clipped from V and 2 bases from J, the junction kept 2 bases outside the gene matches. This CDR3 is built from 14 residues. The CDR3 DNA reads TGTGCCAGCAGGGGACTAGCGTCCACAGATACGCAGTATTTT. Translation: CASRGLASTDTQYF.

The sample holds a few counts of this clonotype. The V and J genes are TRBV13 and TRBJ2-7; TRBD2 is a possible D gene (6 bases). The CDR3 runs 18 residues. Per germline, CDR1 PRHDT and CDR2 FYEKMQ (reference sequence). Trimming stripped 0 bases from V and 2 bases from J, with 20 bases between. DNA for the CDR3: TGTGCCAGCAGCTTAGGATTCAGGGTAGCGGCCAAAACCTACGAGCAGTACTTC. It codes for CASSLGFRVAAKTYEQYF.

The CDR3 spells CASSFRDRGLEQYF. The CDR3 DNA reads TGTGCCAGCAGTTTTCGGGACAGGGGACTCGAGCAGTACTTC. The V gene is TRBV6-6, the J gene TRBJ2-7; TRBD1 matches at 10 bases. This CDR3 is built from 14 residues. Losses at the gene ends were 4 bases for V and 6 bases for J; bases not matched to a gene: 6. Germline V CDR1 and CDR2: MNHNY, SVGAGI (reference sequence).

This clonotype was found many times. The rearrangement joins TRBV30 to TRBJ1-1; possibly TRBD1 for D (6 bases). The germline gives CDR1 GTSNPN, CDR2 SVGIG (reference sequence). Deletions cut 0 bases from V and 0 bases from J, with 14 bases between. CDR3 size: 16 residues. The CDR3 here is CAWSVPWTAMNTEAFF. In DNA, the CDR3 is TGTGCCTGGAGTGTACCCTGGACAGCTATGAACACTGAAGCTTTCTTT.

The CDR3 nucleotides read TGCAGTGCTAGAGATCTCCAGGGACAGGACTATGGCTACACCTTC. Amino acid sequence: CSARDLQGQDYGYTF. The chain joins TRBV20-1 to TRBJ1-2, with 8 bases aligning to TRBD1. CDR1 is DFQATT and CDR2 is SNEGSKA in the germline V gene (reference sequence). With V trimmed by 0 bases and J by 3 bases, 6 bases remained unmatched. CDR3 length: 15 amino acids.

This clonotype was seen at least ten times. The chain joins TRBV7-9 to TRBJ2-3, with a weak D call TRBD2 (6 bases). The CDR3 length is 14 residues. V was cut by 8 bases and J by 6 bases, with 18 bases left in between. The germline CDR1 and CDR2 sequences are SEHNR and FQNEAQ (reference sequence). CDR3 loop: CASLMAGTADTQYF. The CDR3 DNA reads as TGTGCCAGCCTGATGGCGGGGACCGCGGATACGCAGTATTTT. Supplemented by reference TRBV7-9 and TRBJ2-3, the full variable domain reads DTGVSQNPRHKITKRGQNVTFRCDPISEHNRLYWYRQTLGQGPEFLTYFQNEAQLEKSRLLSDRFSAERPKGSFSTLEIQRTEQGDSAMYLCASLMAGTADTQYFGPGTRLTVL.

In this sample, this clonotype turned up many times. The rearrangement uses TRBV5-5 and TRBJ2-1, with TRBD2 matching over 7 bases. The V and J ends lost 4 bases and 8 bases, in that order; junction bases with no gene match: 18. The germline CDR1 and CDR2 sequences are SGHKS and YYEKEE (reference sequence). The CDR3 length is 17 residues. DNA of the CDR3: TGTGCCAGCAGCGCGGATCGGGGTGGCGGGAGTTGGTATGAGCAGTTCTTC. This gives the protein CASSADRGGGSWYEQFF.

The rearrangement joins TRBV19 to TRBJ2-2; D not certain. CDR3 length equals 16 residues. Trimming left V 4 bases short and J 0 bases short, with 12 bases between. Germline CDR1 reads LNHDA; CDR2 reads SQIVND (reference sequence). The DNA of the CDR3 is TGTGCCAGTAGTAATGCCCCGACTGCGAACACCGGGGAGCTGTTTTTT. This encodes CASSNAPTANTGELFF.